The TCR beta chain under discussion was sequenced for a study of tumor and adjacent non-tumor tissue in lung cancer. The study's findings and limits: Tumor repertoires had a smaller top 100 clone share than normal lung.

Trimming removed 2 bases from V and 3 bases from J; junction bases left unmatched: 3. The V gene's germline CDR1 is PRHDT and CDR2 FYEKMQ (reference sequence). This CDR3 is 15 amino acids long. A modified ARM-PCR protocol with three rounds of nested PCR amplified TCRbeta. MiXCR, run by TCRdb on the multiplex PCR reads, gives a single entry per CDR3 protein. The sample lists 35,000 to 55,000 distinct CDR3 sequences; 60% to 65% were seen once. In this sample, this clonotype turned up many times. Its antigen is as yet unknown. RNA was extracted from bulk tissue without any cell sorting. Distant lung tissue was collected more than 3 cm away from the tumor edge.

The rearrangement uses TRBV13 and TRBJ2-7, with 11 bases matching TRBD1. The source material was distant non-tumor lung tissue. This clonotype was obtained from a woman aged 40-49 years with non-small cell lung cancer. The CDR3 sequence: CASSLTGTGGYEQYF. CDR3 nucleotide sequence: TGTGCCAGCAGCTTAACCGGGACAGGGGGCTACGAGCAGTACTTC.